The next 14 T cell receptor beta chains were all read from a single sample in a study of PD-1 blockade in classical Hodgkin lymphoma. Repertoires were generated with immunoSEQ multiplex PCR, while TCRdb's copy carries only in-frame clones and drops some. Of 80,000 to 95,000 clones listed, around 80% are singletons. As to time point: cycle 4 day 1 (C4D1), after 6 weeks of nivolumab. Brentuximab vedotin exposure varied among the patients, all of whom had relapsed after autologous stem cell transplantation. The specimen comprised peripheral blood mononuclear cells (PBMCs), sampled before the fourth cycle of nivolumab. The receptors shown here come from a human donor with classical Hodgkin lymphoma.

The V call is TRBV15, the J call TRBJ2-7; TRBD1 matches at 10 bases. The CDR3 runs to 16 residues. The V gene end was trimmed by 2 bases and the J gene end by 1 base; junction bases not matched to a gene: 5. Germline-derived CDR1 and CDR2 are LNHNV and YYDKDF (reference sequence). This CDR3 is CATSRKRQGASYEQYF. The CDR3 bases are TGTGCCACCAGCAGAAAACGACAGGGGGCTTCCTACGAGCAGTACTTC.

V usage is TRBV7-2 and J usage is TRBJ2-1, with D possibly being TRBD2 (6 bases). This CDR3 has 14 amino acids. CDR1 SGHTA and CDR2 FQGNSA come from the germline V gene. V was shortened by 6 bases and J by 3 bases, with 12 bases between the two germline ends. CDR3 sequence: CASSRLGSYNEQFF. The CDR3 DNA follows: TGTGCCAGCAGTCGACTAGGAAGCTACAATGAGCAGTTCTTC. The full variable domain, completed using reference TRBV7-2 and TRBJ2-1, is GAGVSQSPSNKVTEKGKDVELRCDPISGHTALYWYRQSLGQGLEFLIYFQGNSAPDKSGLPSDRFSAERTGGSVSTLTIQRTQQEDSAVYLCASSRLGSYNEQFFGPGTRLTVL.

The V call is TRBV30, the J call TRBJ1-5; no clear D gene. Germline V gene sequence: CDR1 GTSNPN, CDR2 SVGIG (reference sequence). The V end was cut by 7 bases, the J end by 3 bases, with 19 bases between. The CDR3 sequence is 15 residues long. Written as DNA, the CDR3 is TGTGCCTTTAGGAATCTTCGAGGAGACAATCAGCCCCAGCATTTT. Protein product: CAFRNLRGDNQPQHF.

The chain has TRBV18 and TRBJ2-7; 8 positions agree with TRBD2. After removal of 0 bases from V and 4 bases from J, the junction contained 2 bases not matched to a gene. Germline V gives CDR1 KGHSH, CDR2 LQKENI. CDR3 length: 14 amino acids. CDR3 sequence (DNA): TGTGCCAGCTCACCACCCGGGACTAGATACGAGCAGTACTTC. Its protein is CASSPPGTRYEQYF.

This chain joins TRBV2 and TRBJ1-1; D unresolved. Trimming removed 6 bases from V and 1 base from J, with 9 bases in between. The V gene's germline CDR1 is SNHLY and CDR2 FYNNEI. The CDR3 has 13 amino acids. The CDR3 DNA reads as TGTGCCAGCAGCTCCGAAGGGAACACTGAAGCTTTCTTT. Translated: CASSSEGNTEAFF.

This chain uses TRBV19 with TRBJ1-1; maybe TRBD1 (6 bases). V was shortened by 3 bases and J by 7 bases, with 15 bases between the two germline ends. From germline, CDR1 is LNHDA and CDR2 SQIVND (reference sequence). The length of the CDR3 is 14 residues. CDR3 DNA: TGTGCCAGTAGTATGGTACAGGGCAAGAGTGAAGCTTTCTTT. This codes for CASSMVQGKSEAFF. The full variable domain, its missing parts supplied by reference TRBV19 and TRBJ1-1, is DGGITQSPKYLFRKEGQNVTLSCEQNLNHDAMYWYRQDPGQGLRLIYYSQIVNDFQKGDIAEGYSVSREKKESFPLTVTSAQKNPTAFYLCASSMVQGKSEAFFGQGTRLTVV.

This chain connects TRBV5-1 to TRBJ2-7; 7 bases fit TRBD2. This CDR3 is 15 amino acids long. The germline gives CDR1 SGHRS, CDR2 YFSETQ. Trimming cost V 0 bases and J 2 bases; bases outside gene matches: 5. The CDR3 DNA sequence: TGCGCCAGCAGCTTGGTCGGGGGAGGGACCTACGAGCAGTACTTC. It translates to CASSLVGGGTYEQYF.

This sequence joins TRBV9 and TRBJ2-7; 9 nucleotides line up with TRBD1. This CDR3 contains 15 residues. Germline V gene sequence: CDR1 SGDLS, CDR2 YYNGEE. The junction had 9 bases not matched to a gene; V was cut back by 3 bases and J by 5 bases. In nucleotides, the CDR3 is TGTGCCAGCAGCGAAACAGGGGGCCTTTGGGACGAGCAGTACTTC. Translating it yields CASSETGGLWDEQYF.

The chain combines TRBV2 with TRBJ2-2; 7 bases line up with TRBD1. Germline V gene sequence: CDR1 SNHLY, CDR2 FYNNEI. V lost 5 bases to trimming and J lost 6 bases; unmatched junction nucleotides: 6. This CDR3 is 14 amino acids long. The CDR3 region has the DNA TGTGCCAGCAGTAGAACCACAGGGGCCGGGGAGCTGTTTTTT. This gives the protein CASSRTTGAGELFF.

The CDR3 DNA reads TGCGCCAGCAGCTTGCGGGCGGGAGGGCCGGGTGAGCAGTACTTC. Translating gives CASSLRAGGPGEQYF. The chain carries TRBV5-1 and TRBJ2-7, with 9 nucleotides matching TRBD2. There are 15 residues in the CDR3. The ends lost 1 base at V and 7 bases at J; junction bases unmatched: 9. Germline values: CDR1 SGHRS, CDR2 YFSETQ.

The sample holds many counts of this clone. This rearrangement joins TRBV5-1 to TRBJ2-5; D ambiguous. Per the germline V gene, CDR1 is SGHRS and CDR2 is YFSETQ. This CDR3 region has 13 residues. V was shortened by 5 bases and J by 1 base, with 9 bases between the two germline ends. The CDR3 is CASSEQSQETQYF. For the CDR3, the DNA is TGCGCCAGCAGTGAACAGAGCCAAGAGACCCAGTACTTC.

J is TRBJ2-5 and V is TRBV9, with D possibly being TRBD1 (7 bases). V was pared by 0 bases and J by 5 bases, with 14 bases between. Germline V lookup: CDR1 SGDLS, CDR2 YYNGEE. CDR3 length: 15 amino acids. Here the CDR3 DNA reads TGTGCCAGCAGCGTAGTGGGGGCAGGGGGGGAGACCCAGTACTTC. Amino acids: CASSVVGAGGETQYF.

This clone occurred once. The genes are TRBV25-1 and TRBJ1-2, with no clear D. The CDR3 covers 15 residues. The V end was cut by 3 bases, the J end by 5 bases, with 16 bases between. The germline gives CDR1 MGHDK, CDR2 SYGVNS. CDR3 protein: CASSDYGEPLYGYTF. The CDR3, as DNA: TGTGCCAGCAGTGACTACGGCGAACCTCTTTATGGCTACACCTTC.

The chain carries TRBV19 and TRBJ1-2; D is perhaps TRBD1 (5 bases). V was cut by 5 bases and J by 6 bases, with 10 bases left in between. The CDR3 contains 12 residues. Germline V lookup: CDR1 LNHDA, CDR2 SQIVND (reference sequence). CDR3 region: CASSLSGHGYTF. Written as DNA, the CDR3 is TGTGCCAGTAGTCTTTCAGGGCATGGCTACACCTTC. Looking up the rest from reference TRBV19 and TRBJ1-2 gives the full variable domain: DGGITQSPKYLFRKEGQNVTLSCEQNLNHDAMYWYRQDPGQGLRLIYYSQIVNDFQKGDIAEGYSVSREKKESFPLTVTSAQKNPTAFYLCASSLSGHGYTFGSGTRLTVV.